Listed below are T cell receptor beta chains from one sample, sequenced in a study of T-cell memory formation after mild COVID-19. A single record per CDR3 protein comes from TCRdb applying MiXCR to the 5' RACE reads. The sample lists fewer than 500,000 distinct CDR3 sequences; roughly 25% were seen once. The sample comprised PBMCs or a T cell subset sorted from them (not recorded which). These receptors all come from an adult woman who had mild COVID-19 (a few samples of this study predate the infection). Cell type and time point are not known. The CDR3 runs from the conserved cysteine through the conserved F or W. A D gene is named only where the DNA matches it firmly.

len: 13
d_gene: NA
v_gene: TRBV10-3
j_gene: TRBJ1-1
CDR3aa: CAIRGGSDTEAFF

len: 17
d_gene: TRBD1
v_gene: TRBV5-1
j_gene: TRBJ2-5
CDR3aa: CASKGVGGQVPRETQYF

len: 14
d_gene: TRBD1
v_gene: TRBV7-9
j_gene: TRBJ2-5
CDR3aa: CASSPATGFETQYF

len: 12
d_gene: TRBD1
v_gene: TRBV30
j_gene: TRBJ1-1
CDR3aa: CACRTGNTEAFF

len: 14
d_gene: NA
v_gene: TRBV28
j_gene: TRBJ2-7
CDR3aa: CASSFLGSLYEQYF

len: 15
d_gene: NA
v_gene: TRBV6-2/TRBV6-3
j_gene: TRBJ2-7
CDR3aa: CASSYVAEEGYEQYF

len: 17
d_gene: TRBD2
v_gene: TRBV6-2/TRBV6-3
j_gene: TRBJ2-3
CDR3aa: CASSDVNLAGSSDTQYF

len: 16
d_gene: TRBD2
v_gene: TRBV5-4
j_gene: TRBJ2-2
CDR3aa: CASSAGLAENTGELFF

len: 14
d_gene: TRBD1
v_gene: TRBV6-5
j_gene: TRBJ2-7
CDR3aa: CASSEDRGPYEQYF

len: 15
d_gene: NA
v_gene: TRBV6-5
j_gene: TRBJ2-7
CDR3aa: CASSRLGRGLYEQYF

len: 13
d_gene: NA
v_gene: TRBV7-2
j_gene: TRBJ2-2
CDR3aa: CASSLDRPGELFF

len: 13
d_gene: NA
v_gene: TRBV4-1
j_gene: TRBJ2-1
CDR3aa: CASSSKGYNEQFF

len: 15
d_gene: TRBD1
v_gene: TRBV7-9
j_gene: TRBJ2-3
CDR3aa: CASSPWDRRSDTQYF